This T cell receptor beta chain was documented in a study of shared clonotypes between healthy human individuals. Study results and caveats: The rarefaction results pointed to incomplete sorted-subset sequencing despite large depth.

This clone appeared many times. Antigen unknown. Repertoires were generated with immunoSEQ multiplex PCR, while TCRdb's copy carries only in-frame clones and drops some. Among about 1 million clones, approximately 72% were seen once, and the ten largest hold around 1.5%. This CDR3 region has 16 residues. Looked up from germline, CDR1 is KGHSH and CDR2 is LQKENI. The junction had 5 bases not matched to a gene; V was cut back by 4 bases and J by 5 bases. The receptor's source is a man between 18 and 35 years old in good health. Sequenced material: memory CD4+ T cells sorted from blood. Subset in this sample: CD45RA-negative fraction. The chain joins TRBV18 to TRBJ1-6, with TRBD1 matching over 10 bases. This CDR3 reads CASSLTGGKNNSPLHF. The CDR3 region has the DNA TGTGCCAGCTCACTGACAGGGGGCAAGAATAATTCACCCCTCCACTTT.